What follows are 32 T cell receptor beta chains derived from one specimen sequenced in a study of Graves' ophthalmopathy and Graves' hyperthyroidism. Using RNA transcripts, the TCR beta CDR3 regions were amplified. Amplification began with first-round RT-PCR using HTBI primers, then second-round multiplex PCR was performed. Using its own MiXCR run on the multiplex PCR reads, TCRdb lists one record per CDR3 protein. Seen here are some 350,000 distinct CDR3 sequences, about a sixth observed once, and the top ten hold 2% to 2.5%. The sample taken for sequencing was peripheral blood. These receptors were collected from an adult woman with stable Graves' hyperthyroidism.

This clonotype has a handful of counts. Germline is not matched at one junction end, which may reflect a read error. V is TRBV25-1 and J is TRBJ2-5; 7 nucleotides align to TRBD2. Germline loops: CDR1 MGHDK, CDR2 SYGVNS. CDR3 length equals 13 residues. The DNA for the CDR3 is TGTGCCAGCAGGGACGGGGCGGGAGAGACCAAGTACTTC. This codes for CASRDGAGETKYF.

The chain joins TRBV28 to TRBJ1-1; D is uncertain. Germline CDR1 is MDHEN and CDR2 is SYDVKM. Trimming pared 10 bases from V and 5 bases from J, leaving 11 bases between. The CDR3 has 11 residues. CDR3 in DNA: TGTGCCACCCACTCGGGGACTGAAGCTTTCTTT. The encoded protein is CATHSGTEAFF. Together with reference TRBV28 and TRBJ1-1, the CDR3 gives the full variable domain: DVKVTQSSRYLVKRTGEKVFLECVQDMDHENMFWYRQDPGLGLRLIYFSYDVKMKEKGDIPEGYSVSREKKERFSLILESASTNQTSMYLCATHSGTEAFFGQGTRLTVV.

This clonotype has more than one count but fewer than ten. The rearrangement uses TRBV11-2 and TRBJ2-7; 8 nucleotides line up with TRBD1. This CDR3 has 18 amino acids. Germline V CDR1 and CDR2: SGHAT, FQNNGV. V lost 4 bases and J lost 0; bases outside the gene matches: 14. CDR3 loop: CASSSISRQGKSSYEQYF. As DNA, the CDR3 is TGTGCCAGCAGCTCCATCTCCCGACAGGGGAAAAGCTCCTACGAGCAGTACTTC.

This chain uses TRBV25-1 with TRBJ2-7; TRBD1 agrees at 10 bases. The CDR3 is made up of 14 amino acids. The V gene end was trimmed by 6 bases and the J gene end by 6 bases; junction bases not matched to a gene: 8. Germline values: CDR1 MGHDK, CDR2 SYGVNS. CDR3 nucleotide sequence: TGTGCCAGCAGGAGCGGGACAGGGGTAGCCGAGCAGTACTTC. Its translation is CASRSGTGVAEQYF.

This clonotype was counted at least ten times. V gene TRBV11-2 combines with J gene TRBJ2-5, with D tentatively TRBD1 (5 bases). The V gene lost 2 bases and the J gene lost 2 bases, with 12 bases spanning the gap. This CDR3 contains 15 residues. Germline V gives CDR1 SGHAT, CDR2 FQNNGV. The CDR3 DNA sequence: TGTGCCAGCAGCTTATTACGGACAACTCAAGAGACCCAGTACTTC. As protein: CASSLLRTTQETQYF.

This clonotype was recorded at least ten times. V is TRBV28 and J is TRBJ1-1, with D possibly being TRBD1 (6 bases). Germline lookup yields CDR1 MDHEN and CDR2 SYDVKM. The CDR3 runs 14 residues. Trimming took off 1 base at V and 3 bases at J, with 9 bases between the two ends. The CDR3 region is CASSLSGGHTEAFF. The CDR3 DNA reads TGTGCCAGCAGTTTATCCGGGGGCCACACTGAAGCTTTCTTT.

The sample holds a few counts of this clonotype. The V gene is TRBV4-1, the J gene TRBJ1-1; D gene uncertain. V was clipped by 4 bases and J by 1 base, with 10 bases between them. The CDR3 sequence is 14 residues long. Germline V lookup: CDR1 MGHRA, CDR2 YSYEKL. The CDR3 protein is CASSLSDGNTEAFF. DNA for the CDR3: TGCGCCAGCAGCCTCTCGGACGGGAACACTGAAGCTTTCTTT.

In its sample, this clonotype was seen many times. This rearrangement joins TRBV28 to TRBJ1-1; weak D call: TRBD1 (6 bases). The CDR3 spans 13 residues. The ends were cut back, 3 bases at V and 3 bases at J, with 8 bases in the middle. Germline values: CDR1 MDHEN, CDR2 SYDVKM. The CDR3 reads CASSFPGDTEAFF. The CDR3, as DNA: TGTGCCAGCAGTTTTCCAGGGGACACTGAAGCTTTCTTT.

This chain links TRBV3-1 with TRBJ2-7, with D perhaps matching TRBD1 or TRBD2 (6 bases each). This CDR3 contains 14 residues. Germline values: CDR1 LGHDT, CDR2 YNNKEL (reference sequence). Trimming left V 1 base short and J 5 bases short, with 12 bases between. CDR3 sequence (DNA): TGTGCCAGCAGCCAAGCGGGGGCGACGAACGAGCAGTACTTC. This gives the protein CASSQAGATNEQYF.

This clonotype was seen repeatedly, ten times or more. The chain has TRBV20-1 and TRBJ1-5; no definite D call. The germline V gene has CDR1 DFQATT and CDR2 SNEGSKA (reference sequence). V lost 0 bases and J 0 bases, leaving 9 bases between the germline ends. This CDR3 has 15 amino acids. CDR3 in amino acids: CSARDHSYSNQPQHF. CDR3 sequence (DNA): TGCAGTGCTAGAGATCACAGTTATAGCAATCAGCCCCAGCATTTT.

This rearrangement joins TRBV5-1 to TRBJ2-5; TRBD2 aligns across 8 bases. The V gene end was trimmed by 4 bases and the J gene end by 0 bases; junction bases not matched to a gene: 17. From germline, CDR1 is SGHRS and CDR2 YFSETQ. This CDR3 comprises 19 residues. The CDR3 here is CASSPLSPELAVYQETQYF. CDR3 DNA sequence: TGCGCCAGCAGCCCCCTTAGCCCCGAACTAGCGGTGTACCAAGAGACCCAGTACTTC.

At least ten counts were recorded for this clonotype. This rearrangement joins TRBV28 to TRBJ1-5; 11 bases align to TRBD1. Germline V gene lookup returns CDR1 MDHEN and CDR2 SYDVKM. J was trimmed by 0 bases and V by 3 bases; bases with no gene match: 1. The CDR3 loop spans 16 amino acids. The CDR3 here is CASSFGTGGSNQPQHF. The CDR3 bases are TGTGCCAGCAGTTTTGGGACAGGGGGTAGCAATCAGCCCCAGCATTTT.

In this sample, this clonotype turned up many times. CDR3 protein: CSAEEQETQYF. Written as DNA, the CDR3 is TGCAGTGCGGAGGAGCAAGAGACCCAGTACTTC. The gene calls are TRBV20-1 and TRBJ2-5; tentative D call: TRBD2 (5 bases). CDR3 length equals 11 residues. Germline V gene data show CDR1 as DFQATT and CDR2 as SNEGSKA (reference sequence). V lost 6 bases to trimming and J lost 2 bases, with 7 bases between them.

This clonotype was counted many times. The V call is TRBV12-3 or TRBV12-4, the J call TRBJ1-1, with D possibly TRBD1 on 6 matching bases. V lost 6 bases, J lost 4 bases, and 15 bases lay in between. The length of the CDR3 is 14 residues. This CDR3 is CASRNQQGFTEAFF. DNA for the CDR3: TGTGCCAGCAGAAACCAACAGGGTTTCACTGAAGCTTTCTTT.

This clonotype occurred many times. This rearrangement joins TRBV7-2 to TRBJ2-5; 9 bases map to TRBD1. Trimming removed 2 bases from V and 4 bases from J; junction bases left unmatched: 8. Germline CDR1 reads SGHTA; CDR2 reads FQGNSA. This CDR3 has 16 amino acids. The CDR3 protein is CASSLLWTGDSETQYF. In DNA, the CDR3 is TGTGCCAGCAGCTTATTATGGACAGGGGACTCAGAGACCCAGTACTTC.

This clonotype appeared many times. CDR3 sequence: CASRASGGSNQPQHF. CDR3 in DNA: TGTGCCAGCAGGGCCTCCGGGGGAAGCAATCAGCCCCAGCATTTT. J is TRBJ1-5 and V is TRBV6-1; maybe TRBD1 (5 bases). CDR1 and CDR2 from the germline V gene are MNHNS and SASEGT. The CDR3 has 15 residues. The germline V and J ends were trimmed by 6 bases and 1 base, with 13 bases remaining between them.

The sample holds many counts of this clonotype. This chain joins TRBV5-1 and TRBJ2-2; 8 nucleotides line up with TRBD2. J gave up 4 bases and V 0 bases, and 11 bases lay outside the gene matches. The germline gives CDR1 SGHRS, CDR2 YFSETQ. CDR3 size: 18 residues. The CDR3 DNA sequence: TGCGCCAGCAGCTTGGTTCCCCTTGGAGCGGGAGCCACCGGGGAGCTGTTTTTT. This codes for CASSLVPLGAGATGELFF.

This clonotype occurred many times. The chain carries TRBV6-2 or TRBV6-3 and TRBJ2-3, with TRBD2 as a possible D gene (5 bases). This CDR3 is built from 12 residues. Trimming shortened V by 6 bases and J by 6 bases, and 10 bases separated the two germline ends. Germline CDR1 reads MNHEY; CDR2 reads SVGEGT. The CDR3 region is CASREGSDTQYF. The CDR3 DNA reads as TGTGCCAGCAGAGAGGGCTCGGATACGCAGTATTTT.

This clonotype was observed at least ten times. The chain is built from TRBV6-1 and TRBJ1-2, with 11 nucleotides matching TRBD1. The CDR3 loop spans 16 amino acids. The V and J ends lost 4 bases and 6 bases, in that order; junction bases with no gene match: 10. In germline, CDR1 is MNHNS, CDR2 SASEGT. CDR3 protein: CASSVSRTGGLDGYTF. The CDR3 nucleotides are TGTGCCAGCAGTGTGTCTAGGACAGGGGGCCTGGATGGCTACACCTTC.

This clonotype has at least ten counts. The rearrangement uses TRBV5-6 and TRBJ2-6; no reliable D call. The CDR3 covers 14 residues. V was cut by 7 bases and J by 4 bases, with 12 bases left in between. The germline gives CDR1 SGHDT, CDR2 YYEEEE. Here the CDR3 DNA reads TGTGCCAGCGCCGTGAGGCAGGGGGCCAACGTCCTGACTTTC. Protein sequence: CASAVRQGANVLTF.

Many counts were recorded for this clonotype. The rearrangement joins TRBV2 to TRBJ1-6; D may be TRBD1 (5 bases). This CDR3 is built from 15 residues. Trimming stripped 7 bases from V and 4 bases from J, with 14 bases between. Germline values: CDR1 SNHLY, CDR2 FYNNEI. The CDR3 region has the DNA TGTGCCAGCAACATGATGGGACGTTATAATTCACCCCTCCACTTT. It translates to CASNMMGRYNSPLHF. Filled out from reference TRBV2 and TRBJ1-6, the complete variable domain reads EPEVTQTPSHQVTQMGQEVILRCVPISNHLYFYWYRQILGQKVEFLVSFYNNEISEKSEIFDDQFSVERPDGSNFTLKIRSTKLEDSAMYFCASNMMGRYNSPLHFGNGTRLTVT.

This clonotype was seen only a few times. Possible read error: a much larger clone is one base away. This sequence joins TRBV28 and TRBJ2-7; D not resolved. The length of the CDR3 is 11 residues. Germline CDR1 is MDHEN and CDR2 is SYDVKM. The CDR3 here is CTSSTLYEQYF. The CDR3 region has the DNA TGTACCAGCAGTACCCTCTACGAGCAGTACTTC.

This clonotype was found many times. In DNA, the CDR3 is TGTGCCAGCAACCCGGGACAGGGTATCGATAGCAATCAGCCCCAGCATTTT. Translated: CASNPGQGIDSNQPQHF. This chain joins TRBV12-3 or TRBV12-4 and TRBJ1-5; TRBD1 matches at 9 bases. The length of the CDR3 is 17 residues. The V segment lost 7 bases and the J segment 0 bases; nucleotides outside the gene matches: 10.

The rearrangement uses TRBV29-1 and TRBJ2-5; TRBD1 matches at 9 bases. The germline gives CDR1 SQVTM, CDR2 ANQGSEA. Unmatched junction bases numbered 4, after V lost 6 bases and J lost 5 bases. The CDR3 sequence is 12 residues long. The chain's CDR3 is CSVGQGRETQYF. The CDR3 bases are TGCAGCGTGGGACAGGGAAGGGAGACCCAGTACTTC. Variable domain in full (rest from reference TRBV29-1 and TRBJ2-5): SAVISQKPSRDICQRGTSLTIQCQVDSQVTMMFWYRQQPGQSLTLIATANQGSEATYESGFVIDKFPISRPNLTFSTLTVSNMSPEDSSIYLCSVGQGRETQYFGPGTRLLVL.

This clonotype was seen a handful of times. The V and J genes are TRBV29-1 and TRBJ2-3; 9 nucleotides align to TRBD2. The germline CDR1 and CDR2 sequences are SQVTM and ANQGSEA. Trimming at V came to 3 bases and at J to 5 bases, leaving 6 bases not matched to a gene. The CDR3 has 14 amino acids. CDR3: CSVDAGGPIDTQYF. In nucleotides, the CDR3 is TGCAGCGTTGACGCGGGAGGGCCCATAGATACGCAGTATTTT.

J is TRBJ1-1 and V is TRBV12-3 or TRBV12-4; D possibly corresponds to TRBD1 (5 bases). CDR3 length: 16 amino acids. V dropped 6 bases and J dropped 5 bases, with 22 bases sitting between them. DNA for the CDR3: TGTGCCAGCAGACCGACCCGCCCGGGGCGTTTGACTGAAGCTTTCTTT. Residues: CASRPTRPGRLTEAFF.

In this sample, this clonotype turned up many times. The chain is built from TRBV29-1 and TRBJ2-7; either TRBD1 or TRBD2 may fit D (5 bases each). This CDR3 region has 13 residues. Per the germline V gene, CDR1 is SQVTM and CDR2 is ANQGSEA. V lost 4 bases and J 1 base, leaving 11 bases between the germline ends. For the CDR3, the DNA is TGCAGCGTTGGGACGGGGCCTTCCTACGAGCAGTACTTC. This translates into CSVGTGPSYEQYF.

This clonotype was seen ten or more times. The V call is TRBV9, the J call TRBJ2-7, with a weak D call TRBD2 (5 bases). Germline-derived CDR1 and CDR2 are SGDLS and YYNGEE. With 4 bases removed from V and 6 bases from J, the gap between germline ends came to 23 bases. The CDR3 covers 16 residues. CDR3: CASSSTEVSPLGEQYF. For the CDR3, the DNA is TGTGCCAGCAGCTCGACGGAGGTTAGTCCTCTTGGCGAGCAGTACTTC.

This clonotype was recorded many times. The genes are TRBV28 and TRBJ2-7; 7 nucleotides match TRBD2. This CDR3 has 15 amino acids. Germline values: CDR1 MDHEN, CDR2 SYDVKM. V lost 1 base and J lost 4; bases outside the gene matches: 7. The CDR3 region has the DNA TGTGCCAGCAGTTTATCAAGCGGGGCTCCATACGAGCAGTACTTC. It encodes CASSLSSGAPYEQYF.

This clonotype was counted many times. The chain couples TRBV6-5 to TRBJ2-7, with D possibly TRBD1 on 6 matching bases. V was shortened by 2 bases and J by 7 bases, with 18 bases between the two germline ends. CDR1 and CDR2 (germline): MNHEY, SVGAGI. The CDR3 consists of 15 residues. The CDR3 DNA sequence: TGTGCCAGCAGTTACGGTGGACAGAGCCCAGGGGAGCAGTACTTC. Translating gives CASSYGGQSPGEQYF.

There are many counts of this clonotype. This rearrangement joins TRBV5-1 to TRBJ1-2, with D hard to call. CDR1 is SGHRS, CDR2 YFSETQ, per germline. V dropped 0 bases and J dropped 3 bases, with 6 bases sitting between them. The CDR3 extends over 13 amino acids. CDR3 region: CASSLDGDYGYTF. DNA for the CDR3: TGCGCCAGCAGCTTGGACGGAGACTATGGCTACACCTTC. The whole variable domain, filled in from reference TRBV5-1 and TRBJ1-2, reads KAGVTQTPRYLIKTRGQQVTLSCSPISGHRSVSWYQQTPGQGLQFLFEYFSETQRNKGNFPGRFSGRQFSNSRSEMNVSTLELGDSALYLCASSLDGDYGYTFGSGTRLTVV.

This clonotype was counted at least ten times. This sequence joins TRBV7-2 and TRBJ1-5; D not certain. Germline V gene lookup returns CDR1 SGHTA and CDR2 FQGNSA. CDR3 length: 14 amino acids. Trimming cost V 4 bases and J 2 bases, with 9 bases left between them. This CDR3 reads CASSSGGGNQPQHF. As DNA, the CDR3 is TGTGCCAGCAGCTCCGGTGGCGGCAATCAGCCCCAGCATTTT. The full variable domain, in which reference TRBV7-2 and TRBJ1-5 provide the parts outside the CDR3, is GAGVSQSPSNKVTEKGKDVELRCDPISGHTALYWYRQSLGQGLEFLIYFQGNSAPDKSGLPSDRFSAERTGGSVSTLTIQRTQQEDSAVYLCASSSGGGNQPQHFGDGTRLSIL.